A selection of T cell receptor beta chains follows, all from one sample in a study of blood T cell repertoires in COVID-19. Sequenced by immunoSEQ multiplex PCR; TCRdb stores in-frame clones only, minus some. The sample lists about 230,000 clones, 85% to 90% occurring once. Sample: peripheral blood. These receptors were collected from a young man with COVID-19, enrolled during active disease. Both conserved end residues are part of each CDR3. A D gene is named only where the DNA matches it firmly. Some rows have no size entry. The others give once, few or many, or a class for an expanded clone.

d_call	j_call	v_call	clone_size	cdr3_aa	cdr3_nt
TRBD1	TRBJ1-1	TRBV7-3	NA	CASSRTGAPLYTEAFF	TGTGCCAGCAGTAGGACAGGGGCCCCGTTATACACTGAAGCTTTCTTT
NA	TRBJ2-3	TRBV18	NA	CASSPEISGRTDTQYF	TGTGCCAGCTCACCCGAAATTAGCGGTCGCACAGATACGCAGTATTTT
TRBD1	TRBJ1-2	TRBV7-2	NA	CASSQGQGYGYTF	TGTGCCAGCAGCCAAGGACAGGGCTATGGCTACACCTTC
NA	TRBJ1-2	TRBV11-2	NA	CASSPNGRFGYTF	TGTGCCAGCAGCCCAAATGGGAGGTTTGGCTACACCTTC
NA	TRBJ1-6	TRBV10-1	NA	CASRGGGGNSPLHF	TGCGCCAGCAGGGGGGGCGGGGGAAATTCACCCCTCCACTTT
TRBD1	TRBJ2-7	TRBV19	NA	CASSIWTGDYEQYF	TGTGCCAGTAGTATTTGGACAGGGGACTACGAGCAGTACTTC
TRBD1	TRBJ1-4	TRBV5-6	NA	CASSLFLDRGLLDEKLFF	TGTGCCAGCAGCTTGTTTTTGGACAGGGGCCTGCTGGATGAAAAACTGTTTTTT
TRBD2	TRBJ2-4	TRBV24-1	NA	CATSPPGSSGSIQYF	TGTGCCACCAGTCCCCCTGGGTCTAGCGGGAGTATTCAGTACTTC
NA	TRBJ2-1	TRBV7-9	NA	CASSLVKNEQFF	TGTGCCAGCAGCTTAGTAAAAAATGAGCAGTTCTTC
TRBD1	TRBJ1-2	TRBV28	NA	CASSLYPARGQYGYTF	TGTGCCAGCAGTTTATACCCGGCCAGGGGGCAGTATGGCTACACCTTC
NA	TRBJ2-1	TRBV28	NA	CASSPSTESSYNEQFF	TGTGCCAGCAGTCCATCAACAGAAAGCTCCTACAATGAGCAGTTCTTC
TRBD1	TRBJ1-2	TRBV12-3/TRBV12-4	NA	CASSTGQGYGYTF	TGTGCCAGCAGTACGGGACAGGGTTATGGCTACACCTTC
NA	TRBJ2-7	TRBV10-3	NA	CAISERGGNTYEQYF	TGTGCCATCAGTGAAAGGGGGGGCAATACCTACGAGCAGTACTTC
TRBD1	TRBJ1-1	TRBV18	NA	CASSPSTGGGTEAFF	TGTGCCAGCTCACCGTCCACAGGGGGTGGCACTGAAGCTTTCTTT
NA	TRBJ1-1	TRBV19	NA	CASSPRTLNTEAFF	TGTGCCAGTAGTCCACGGACTCTGAACACTGAAGCTTTCTTT
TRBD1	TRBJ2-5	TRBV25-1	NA	CASSGQGETQYF	TGTGCCAGCAGTGGACAGGGGGAGACCCAGTACTTC
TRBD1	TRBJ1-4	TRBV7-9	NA	CASSFQPPQGGEKLFF	TGTGCCAGCAGCTTCCAACCCCCTCAGGGGGGCGAAAAACTGTTTTTT
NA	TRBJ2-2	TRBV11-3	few	CASSTSVGNTGELFF	TGTGCCAGCAGCACCTCGGTCGGGAACACCGGGGAGCTGTTTTTT
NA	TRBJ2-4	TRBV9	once	CASSATLPGAGVHIQYF	TGTGCCAGCAGCGCTACCCTACCGGGGGCGGGGGTCCACATTCAGTACTTC
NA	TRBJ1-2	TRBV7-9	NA	CASSTATGDYGYTF	TGTGCCAGCAGCACCGCGACGGGTGACTATGGCTACACCTTC
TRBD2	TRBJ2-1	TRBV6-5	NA	CASSSLLAGGYNEQFF	TGTGCCAGCAGTTCATTACTGGCGGGAGGGTACAATGAGCAGTTCTTC
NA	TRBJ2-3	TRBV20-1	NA	CSATQGDTQYF	TGCAGTGCTACCCAGGGGGATACGCAGTATTTT
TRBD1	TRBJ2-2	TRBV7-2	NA	CASSSYRGTGELFF	TGTGCCAGCAGCTCTTACAGGGGGACCGGGGAGCTGTTTTTT
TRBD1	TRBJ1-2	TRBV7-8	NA	CASSPFDRANYGYTF	TGTGCCAGCAGCCCATTCGACAGGGCGAACTATGGCTACACCTTC
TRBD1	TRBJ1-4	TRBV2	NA	CASHSGQGTNEKLFF	TGTGCCAGCCATTCGGGACAGGGAACAAATGAAAAACTGTTTTTT
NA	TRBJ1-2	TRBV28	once	CASSPGTFYGYTF	TGTGCCAGCAGCCCCGGGACTTTCTATGGCTACACCTTC
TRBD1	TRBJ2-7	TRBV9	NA	CASSEGTGNYEQYF	TGTGCCAGCAGCGAGGGGACAGGGAACTACGAGCAGTACTTC
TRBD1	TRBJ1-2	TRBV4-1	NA	CASSQDDTLEGAYGYTF	TGCGCCAGCAGCCAAGATGACACCCTGGAGGGGGCCTATGGCTACACCTTC
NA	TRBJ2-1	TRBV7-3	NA	CASSLLANSNEQFF	TGTGCCAGCAGCTTATTAGCCAACTCCAATGAGCAGTTCTTC
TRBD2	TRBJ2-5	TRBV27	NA	CASSPGLAGFGETQYF	TGTGCCAGCAGCCCGGGACTAGCGGGATTTGGAGAGACCCAGTACTTC
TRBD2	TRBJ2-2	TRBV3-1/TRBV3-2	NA	CASSTGGDAGELFF	TGTGCCAGCAGCACGGGAGGGGATGCCGGGGAGCTGTTTTTT
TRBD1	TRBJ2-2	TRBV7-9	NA	CASSSRGRVTGELFF	TGTGCCAGCAGCTCCAGGGGGCGAGTAACCGGGGAGCTGTTTTTT
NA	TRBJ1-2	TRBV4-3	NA	CASSQATGPNYGYTF	TGCGCCAGCAGCCAAGCCACAGGGCCTAACTATGGCTACACCTTC
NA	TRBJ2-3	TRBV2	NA	CASRIRGAYPHTQYF	TGTGCCAGCAGGATTCGGGGGGCGTACCCTCATACGCAGTATTTT
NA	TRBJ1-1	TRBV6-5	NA	CASSYNGATEAFF	TGTGCCAGCAGTTATAACGGTGCCACTGAAGCTTTCTTT
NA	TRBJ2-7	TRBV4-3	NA	CASSQEVRPSWYEQYF	TGCGCCAGCAGCCAAGAGGTACGCCCTAGTTGGTACGAGCAGTACTTC
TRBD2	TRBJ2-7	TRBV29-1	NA	CSVEGTSGTYTYEQYF	TGCAGCGTTGAAGGGACTAGCGGGACTTATACCTACGAGCAGTACTTC
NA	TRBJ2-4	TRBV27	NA	CASSSWTGGNIQYF	TGTGCCAGCAGTTCCTGGACAGGAGGGAACATTCAGTACTTC
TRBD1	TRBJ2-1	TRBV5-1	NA	CASSSRDRGFNEQFF	TGCGCCAGCAGCTCCCGGGACAGGGGGTTCAATGAGCAGTTCTTC
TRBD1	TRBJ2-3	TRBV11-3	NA	CASSAGTDIMDTQYF	TGTGCCAGCAGCGCCGGGACAGACATCATGGATACGCAGTATTTT
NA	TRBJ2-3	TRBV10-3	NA	CAISESEGQGEADTQYF	TGTGCCATCAGTGAGTCAGAGGGGCAGGGGGAGGCAGATACGCAGTATTTT
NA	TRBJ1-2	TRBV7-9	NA	CASSSTAGGYTF	TGTGCCAGCAGCTCAACAGCTGGGGGCTACACCTTC